This T cell receptor beta chain stems from a study of blood T cell repertoires in COVID-19. Study-wide background: COVID-19 samples from acute and convalescent phases originated in the United States, Italy and Spain.

Recruits, aged roughly 18 to 89 years, lived in 24 US areas. As processed by the authors: Reference gene primers were amplified, and this amplification served to estimate nucleated cell counts. Sequenced by immunoSEQ multiplex PCR; TCRdb stores in-frame clones only, minus some. V and J calls and clone size follow that table, whereas D and trimming were derived from the DNA. The sample carries about 220,000 clones, approximately 83% recorded once. The sample holds a few counts of this clone. Germline CDR1 and CDR2: SQVTM and ANQGSEA. CDR3 length equals 19 residues. Losses at the gene ends were 0 bases for V and 9 bases for J; bases not matched to a gene: 18.

The chain has TRBV29-1 and TRBJ2-1, with 12 bases matching TRBD2. The material sequenced was PBMCs or T cells enriched from blood (not recorded which). This TCR derives from a woman aged 55-75 years who had recovered from COVID-19. In nucleotides, the CDR3 is TGCAGCGTTGAAGACGTTTCGGGACTAGCGGGTCTAAAAAGAGGTGAGCAGTTCTTC. Protein sequence: CSVEDVSGLAGLKRGEQFF.